A single sample is the source of the 23 T cell receptor beta chains below, sequenced in a study of T cell changes during pregnancy in multiple sclerosis. Profiling relied on immunoSEQ multiplex PCR, and the TCRdb table lists in-frame clones only, not all of them. The profile shows roughly 30,000 clones, about nine tenths of them singletons. The specimen was CD8+ T cells from peripheral blood mononuclear cells, collected in the second trimester of pregnancy. The receptor set was obtained from a female donor with multiple sclerosis, enrolled in a pregnancy study.

As to this clone: Other DNA sequences in this specimen translate into the identical CDR3. The chain couples TRBV6-5 to TRBJ1-5; D perhaps matches TRBD1 (6 bases). In germline, CDR1 is MNHEY, CDR2 SVGAGI. CDR3 length: 15 amino acids. Trimming took 6 bases from V and 5 from J, leaving 17 bases between them. The CDR3 region has the DNA TGTGCCAGCAGCACTGACAGGTATGGAGATCAGCCCCAGCATTTT. This sequence encodes CASSTDRYGDQPQHF.

The chain couples TRBV6-5 to TRBJ2-3, with 9 bases aligning to TRBD1. Germline CDR1 MNHEY, CDR2 SVGAGI. The CDR3 totals 15 residues. V dropped 8 bases and J dropped 4; count of bases not matched to a gene: 10. The CDR3 region is CASSLSGQGADTQYF. The CDR3 DNA follows: TGTGCCAGCTCCTTATCGGGACAGGGTGCAGATACGCAGTATTTT.

This chain links TRBV30 with TRBJ2-7; D perhaps matches TRBD2 (6 bases). V was trimmed by 4 bases and J by 2 bases, leaving 15 bases between them. Looked up from germline, CDR1 is GTSNPN and CDR2 is SVGIG (reference sequence). CDR3 length: 14 amino acids. The DNA of the CDR3 is TGTGCCTGGACCACCGGGACTGGCCCCTACGAGCAGTACTTC. It codes for CAWTTGTGPYEQYF.

This clone is a singleton in its sample. CDR3 in amino acids: CASSPGQGFYEQYF. The CDR3, as DNA: TGTGCCAGCTCACCGGGACAGGGGTTCTACGAGCAGTACTTC. V usage is TRBV6-5 and J usage is TRBJ2-7, with TRBD1 identical over 10 bases. Germline assignment: CDR1 MNHEY and CDR2 SVGAGI. The length of the CDR3 is 14 residues. The junction had 7 bases not matched to a gene; V was cut back by 8 bases and J by 3 bases.

The V gene is TRBV29-1, the J gene TRBJ2-1, with D unresolved. Germline-derived CDR1 and CDR2 are SQVTM and ANQGSEA. Trimming stripped 5 bases from V and 2 bases from J, with 16 bases between. The CDR3 is made up of 15 amino acids. This chain's CDR3 is CSVPSRSVTYNEQFF. DNA of the CDR3: TGCAGCGTTCCGAGTAGGAGTGTCACCTACAATGAGCAGTTCTTC.

This clone was counted once. The chain carries TRBV2 and TRBJ1-1; 7 nucleotides line up with TRBD1. Trimming removed 2 bases from V and 3 bases from J; junction bases left unmatched: 9. The germline CDR1 and CDR2 sequences are SNHLY and FYNNEI. The CDR3 is 16 amino acids. The CDR3 region is CASSETAGGRDTEAFF. CDR3 bases: TGTGCCAGCAGTGAAACGGCAGGGGGACGGGACACTGAAGCTTTCTTT.

This rearrangement joins TRBV28 to TRBJ2-4; 7 positions match TRBD2. This CDR3 has 12 amino acids. The germline gives CDR1 MDHEN, CDR2 SYDVKM. With V trimmed by 8 bases and J by 8 bases, 6 bases remained unmatched. CDR3 amino acids: CASGGLIDIQYF. CDR3 coding DNA: TGTGCCAGCGGGGGACTAATCGACATTCAGTACTTC.

The chain carries TRBV7-9 and TRBJ2-1, with D tentatively TRBD2 (7 bases). The CDR3 is 17 amino acids. Looked up from germline, CDR1 is SEHNR and CDR2 is FQNEAQ (reference sequence). Deletions cut 5 bases from V and 4 bases from J, with 21 bases between. The CDR3 spells CASSQRGGVLGYNEQFF. For the CDR3, the DNA is TGTGCCAGCAGCCAGAGGGGGGGCGTATTAGGGTACAATGAGCAGTTCTTC.

The chain couples TRBV7-4 to TRBJ2-5, with 12 bases identical to TRBD2. Germline CDR1 SGHVT, CDR2 SQSDAQ. The CDR3 consists of 16 residues. Trimming at V came to 5 bases and at J to 2 bases, leaving 6 bases not matched to a gene. The CDR3 is CASSPRTSGMQETQYF. DNA for the CDR3: TGTGCCAGCAGCCCCAGGACTAGCGGGATGCAAGAGACCCAGTACTTC.

The genes are TRBV29-1 and TRBJ2-1; D is uncertain. Germline V CDR1 and CDR2: SQVTM, ANQGSEA. Trimming left V 5 bases short and J 9 bases short, with 14 bases between. The CDR3 covers 12 residues. CDR3 in amino acids: CSVLRYPGEQFF. Written as DNA, the CDR3 is TGCAGCGTTCTCCGATATCCCGGTGAGCAGTTCTTC.

The chain links TRBV28 to TRBJ2-7; no reliable D call. Germline CDR1 and CDR2: MDHEN and SYDVKM. Trimming removed 2 bases from V and 5 bases from J, with 7 bases in between. This CDR3 is 12 amino acids long. The CDR3 reads CASSLAGHEQYF. The CDR3 DNA reads as TGTGCCAGCAGTTTAGCAGGTCACGAGCAGTACTTC.

This clone was seen a handful of times. This chain uses TRBV10-1 with TRBJ1-2; D remains unclear. Deletions cut 9 bases from V and 2 bases from J, with 13 bases between. Per germline, CDR1 WNHNN and CDR2 SYGVQD (reference sequence). The CDR3 runs to 13 residues. Here the CDR3 DNA reads TGCGCCAGTACTATGGACTTAAACTATGGCTACACCTTC. Translated, it gives CASTMDLNYGYTF.

The chain employs TRBV13 and TRBJ2-5; 12 bases are a match to TRBD2. This CDR3 contains 14 residues. Germline V gene data show CDR1 as PRHDT and CDR2 as FYEKMQ (reference sequence). With 5 bases clipped from V and 4 bases from J, the junction kept 2 bases outside the gene matches. CDR3 region: CASSLAGGIETQYF. DNA of the CDR3: TGTGCCAGCAGCCTAGCGGGAGGGATAGAGACCCAGTACTTC.

The chain joins TRBV5-4 to TRBJ2-3, with 10 bases matching TRBD1. Trimming took 9 bases from V and 2 from J; bases not matched to a gene: 12. This CDR3 comprises 16 residues. CDR1 SGHNT and CDR2 YYREEE come from the germline V gene (reference sequence). As DNA, the CDR3 is TGTGCCACCTCCGCCCCCGGGACAGGGGACACAGATACGCAGTATTTT. Translating gives CATSAPGTGDTDTQYF.

For the CDR3, the DNA is TGTGCCAGCCTCCAGACAGTGAACACTGAAGCTTTCTTT. It specifies CASLQTVNTEAFF. This sequence joins TRBV11-2 and TRBJ1-1, with a weak D call TRBD1 (5 bases). V was trimmed by 8 bases and J by 0 bases, leaving 10 bases between them. Germline CDR1 and CDR2: SGHAT and FQNNGV. CDR3 length equals 13 residues. The full variable domain, with the rest looked up from reference TRBV11-2 and TRBJ1-1, is EAGVAQSPRYKIIEKRQSVAFWCNPISGHATLYWYQQILGQGPKLLIQFQNNGVVDDSQLPKDRFSAERLKGVDSTLKIQPAKLEDSAVYLCASLQTVNTEAFFGQGTRLTVV.

By its share, this clone is medium-sized. The CDR3 sequence is CAISEQGYNSPLHF. Written as DNA, the CDR3 is TGTGCCATCAGTGAGCAGGGTTATAATTCACCCCTCCACTTT. V gene TRBV10-3 combines with J gene TRBJ1-6, with a tentative D call TRBD1 (5 bases). This CDR3 is 14 amino acids long. V lost 2 bases and J lost 4, with 6 bases in between. CDR1 and CDR2 (germline): ENHRY, SYGVKD.

This chain connects TRBV19 to TRBJ2-7; TRBD1 aligns across 9 bases. Germline V gene lookup returns CDR1 LNHDA and CDR2 SQIVND (reference sequence). Trimming at V came to 7 bases and at J to 2 bases, leaving 6 bases not matched to a gene. The CDR3 length is 14 residues. The chain's CDR3 is CASTPGTGPYEQYF. The CDR3 DNA reads TGTGCCAGTACGCCCGGGACAGGGCCCTACGAGCAGTACTTC.

J is TRBJ2-2 and V is TRBV4-1; 14 bases line up with TRBD2. This CDR3 is 19 amino acids long. Germline-derived CDR1 and CDR2 are MGHRA and YSYEKL. The junction had 7 bases not matched to a gene; V was cut back by 3 bases and J by 1 base. CDR3 coding DNA: TGCGCCAGCAGCCACTTTCCGGGACTAGCGGGAGAGAACACCGGGGAGCTGTTTTTT. The encoded protein is CASSHFPGLAGENTGELFF.

The CDR3 here is CASSYEEGRWVNTEAFF. Here the CDR3 DNA reads TGTGCCAGCAGCTACGAGGAGGGGAGATGGGTGAACACTGAAGCTTTCTTT. This chain uses TRBV7-9 with TRBJ1-1, with a weak D call TRBD1 (5 bases). V lost 4 bases, J lost 0 bases, and 18 bases lay in between. The CDR3 covers 17 residues. In germline, CDR1 is SEHNR, CDR2 FQNEAQ (reference sequence).

V and J are TRBV7-9 and TRBJ2-1, with D possibly matching TRBD2 (5 bases). The V end lost 5 bases, the J end lost 7 bases, and 12 bases lay between the germline ends. This CDR3 region has 13 residues. The germline V gene encodes CDR1 SEHNR and CDR2 FQNEAQ (reference sequence). CDR3 nucleotide sequence: TGTGCCAGCAGCCAACCCCCGGGGAATGAGCAGTTCTTC. It is translated as CASSQPPGNEQFF.

This sequence joins TRBV9 and TRBJ2-5, with 9 bases matching TRBD2. The DNA end is more similar to TRBJ2-7, so the J call may be wrong. CDR3 length: 15 residues. Germline CDR1 SGDLS, CDR2 YYNGEE. CDR3 in DNA: TGTGCCAGCAGCCTAGAGGCTAGCGGGACCTACGAGCAGTACTTC. Its protein is CASSLEASGTYEQYF.

The chain has TRBV4-3 and TRBJ2-7; 15 bases line up with TRBD2. CDR1 LGHNA and CDR2 YSLEER come from the germline V gene. There are 19 residues in the CDR3. J gave up 2 bases and V 0 bases, and 8 bases lay outside the gene matches. CDR3 DNA sequence: TGCGCCAGCAGCCAAGATGGAGGACTAGCGGGAGGGCCTCCCTACGAGCAGTACTTC. As protein: CASSQDGGLAGGPPYEQYF.

The chain combines TRBV5-4 with TRBJ1-3; D is ambiguous. This CDR3 region has 13 residues. The V end was cut by 4 bases, the J end by 6 bases, with 11 bases between. The germline gives CDR1 SGHNT, CDR2 YYREEE (reference sequence). CDR3 DNA sequence: TGTGCCAGCAGCCAACGAGGGAAAAACACCATATATTTT. It specifies CASSQRGKNTIYF.